Shown below are 29 T cell receptor beta chains from a single sample sequenced in a study of T cells of healthy individuals. One entry per CDR3 protein results from TCRdb running MiXCR on the 5' RACE reads. The repertoire holds 38,000 or so distinct CDR3 sequences, with approximately 5% as singletons. Receptor source: a human donor in good health.

Ten or more counts support this clonotype. This chain joins TRBV5-1 and TRBJ1-2, with D possibly being TRBD1 (6 bases). Germline CDR1 SGHRS, CDR2 YFSETQ. The CDR3 runs 15 residues. The ends were cut back, 4 bases at V and 4 bases at J, with 17 bases in the middle. The CDR3 nucleotides are TGCGCCAGCAGCATCCGGGACAAGGAGACCTATGGCTACACCTTC. It translates to CASSIRDKETYGYTF.

This clonotype was seen a handful of times. This chain connects TRBV7-8 to TRBJ1-5; 9 bases are a match to TRBD1. The CDR3 extends over 15 amino acids. Losses at the gene ends were 5 bases for V and 4 bases for J; bases not matched to a gene: 6. Germline CDR1 reads SGHVS; CDR2 reads FQNEAQ. The CDR3 here is CASSPSGQGNQPQHF. CDR3 nucleotide sequence: TGTGCCAGCAGCCCGTCGGGACAGGGAAATCAGCCCCAGCATTTT.

This clonotype is medium-sized by share. This chain uses TRBV20-1 with TRBJ2-3; weak D call: TRBD2 (5 bases). The CDR3 is 11 residues long. Trimming removed 7 bases from V and 8 bases from J, with 13 bases in between. Per the germline V gene, CDR1 is DFQATT and CDR2 is SNEGSKA (reference sequence). CDR3 DNA sequence: TGCAGTGGCACTTTACGGGGTACGCAGTATTTT. Amino acids: CSGTLRGTQYF.

This clonotype was picked up many times. The chain links TRBV29-1 to TRBJ1-1, with TRBD1 as a possible D gene (5 bases). The CDR3 is 12 amino acids. CDR1 and CDR2 (germline): SQVTM, ANQGSEA. V was shortened by 4 bases and J by 4 bases, with 10 bases between the two germline ends. CDR3 DNA sequence: TGCAGCGTTGTCGGCAGGGTCACTGAAGCTTTCTTT. Its translation: CSVVGRVTEAFF.

This clonotype has at least ten counts. The chain joins TRBV9 to TRBJ2-3; 8 nucleotides align to TRBD2. The CDR3 is 15 residues long. V lost 0 bases, J lost 3 bases, and 3 bases stayed unmatched. Germline V CDR1 and CDR2: SGDLS, YYNGEE. DNA of the CDR3: TGTGCCAGCAGCGTAGCGGGGGGGCAAACAGATACGCAGTATTTT. It specifies CASSVAGGQTDTQYF.

This clonotype was picked up many times. V and J are TRBV4-3 and TRBJ1-2; D gene uncertain. This CDR3 contains 14 residues. Germline V CDR1 and CDR2: LGHNA, YSLEER. Trimming shortened V by 0 bases and J by 5 bases, and 10 bases separated the two germline ends. For the CDR3, the DNA is TGCGCCAGCAGCCAAGATCAAGGCTTTTATGGCTACACCTTC. It yields the protein CASSQDQGFYGYTF.

The sample holds many counts of this clonotype. At one end the junction does not follow the germline gene, possibly because of a read error. The chain's CDR3 is CSARDGTTEAFF. Here the CDR3 DNA reads TGCAGTGCCAGAGACGGGACCACTGAAGCTTTCTTT. The chain couples TRBV20-1 to TRBJ1-1; D is possibly TRBD1 (5 bases). The germline CDR1 and CDR2 sequences are DFQATT and SNEGSKA (reference sequence). This CDR3 is 12 amino acids long.

This rearrangement joins TRBV6-2 or TRBV6-3 to TRBJ1-6; D uncertain. The CDR3 has 15 residues. Germline V gene data show CDR1 as MNHEY and CDR2 as SVGEGT. Between the trimmed V and J ends, which lost 6 bases and 3 bases, there was a span of 12 bases. CDR3 sequence: CASSLRTNYNSPLHF. The CDR3 nucleotides are TGTGCCAGCAGCTTGCGCACCAACTATAATTCACCCCTCCACTTT.

This clonotype occurred many times. The CDR3 here is CASSTYAYTF. CDR3 nucleotides: TGTGCCAGCAGCACCTACGCTTACACCTTC. The genes are TRBV5-4 and TRBJ1-2; D unclear. Trimming removed 4 bases from V and 11 bases from J, with 9 bases in between. The CDR3 has 10 amino acids. CDR1 SGHNT and CDR2 YYREEE come from the germline V gene (reference sequence).

This clonotype appeared many times. The chain combines TRBV12-3 or TRBV12-4 with TRBJ1-1; D is uncertain. Trimming stripped 4 bases from V and 5 bases from J, with 8 bases between. The CDR3 spans 12 residues. CDR3 in DNA: TGTGCCAGCAGTTACCGTGCAACTGAAGCTTTCTTT. This gives the protein CASSYRATEAFF.

The table lists this clonotype with many counts. The chain employs TRBV6-6 and TRBJ1-2, with TRBD1 identical over 7 bases. CDR3 length: 14 amino acids. Per the germline V gene, CDR1 is MNHNY and CDR2 is SVGAGI (reference sequence). The V segment lost 4 bases and the J segment 0 bases; nucleotides outside the gene matches: 2. The CDR3 sequence: CASSFGTANYGYTF. The CDR3 DNA follows: TGTGCCAGCAGTTTCGGGACAGCTAACTATGGCTACACCTTC.

At least ten counts were recorded for this clonotype. V is TRBV27 and J is TRBJ2-7; TRBD2 agrees at 7 bases. The ends lost 3 bases at V and 6 bases at J; junction bases unmatched: 5. Per the germline V gene, CDR1 is MNHEY and CDR2 is SMNVEV (reference sequence). The CDR3 totals 13 residues. The CDR3 coding sequence is TGTGCCAGCAGTTTGCGGGAGCGTCTCGAGCAGTACTTC. This translates into CASSLRERLEQYF.

This clonotype was seen only a few times. V usage is TRBV6-6 and J usage is TRBJ1-1; 10 bases agree with TRBD1. Germline CDR1 and CDR2: MNHNY and SVGAGI (reference sequence). The CDR3 is 13 residues long. V lost 5 bases and J lost 7; bases outside the gene matches: 4. Written as DNA, the CDR3 is TGTGCCAGCAGTCCGGGACAGGGGAGTGAAGCTTTCTTT. Translation: CASSPGQGSEAFF.

In its sample, this clonotype was seen many times. The chain joins TRBV20-1 to TRBJ1-2; D may be TRBD1 (5 bases). Germline V gives CDR1 DFQATT, CDR2 SNEGSKA (reference sequence). V shed 5 bases and J shed 7 bases, with 20 bases lying between them. The CDR3 is 14 amino acids. CDR3 residues: CSASYPGLGSGYTF. CDR3 DNA sequence: TGCAGTGCTTCCTACCCGGGACTCGGGAGTGGCTACACCTTC.

This clonotype was seen ten or more times. The chain links TRBV4-1 to TRBJ2-7, with 9 bases fitting TRBD1. CDR3 length: 13 amino acids. V dropped 5 bases and J dropped 4; count of bases not matched to a gene: 3. Germline V lookup: CDR1 MGHRA, CDR2 YSYEKL. The CDR3 sequence is CASSEDRGYEQYF. As DNA, the CDR3 is TGCGCCAGCAGCGAGGACAGGGGATACGAGCAGTACTTC.

The CDR3 sequence is CASEAGRSGDTQYF. The CDR3 DNA is TGTGCCAGCGAAGCGGGTCGGTCCGGAGATACGCAGTATTTT. The chain joins TRBV6-1 to TRBJ2-3; D possibly corresponds to TRBD2 (6 bases). The V gene lost 8 bases and the J gene lost 5 bases, with 17 bases spanning the gap. From germline, CDR1 is MNHNS and CDR2 SASEGT. The CDR3 covers 14 residues.

Note on this clonotype: A read error may be the cause here, since a much bigger clone is one base away. V is TRBV10-1 and J is TRBJ1-1, with a weak D call TRBD1 (6 bases). In germline, CDR1 is WNHNN, CDR2 SYGVQD (reference sequence). The CDR3 is made up of 13 amino acids. Here the CDR3 reads CASSPDSNIEAFF. The CDR3, as DNA: TGCGCCAGCAGCCCGGACAGTAACATTGAAGCTTTCTTT.

The chain links TRBV14 to TRBJ2-3; D possibly corresponds to TRBD1 (5 bases). The CDR3 consists of 15 residues. The germline V and J ends were trimmed by 1 base and 3 bases, with 11 bases remaining between them. CDR1 and CDR2 (germline): SGHDN, FVKESK. As DNA, the CDR3 is TGTGCCAGCAGCCAAGGGGCCAGGGTGACAGATACGCAGTATTTT. It translates to CASSQGARVTDTQYF.

This chain joins TRBV6-5 and TRBJ2-5; 12 bases map to TRBD1. The germline gives CDR1 MNHEY, CDR2 SVGAGI. V lost 6 bases to trimming and J lost 2 bases; unmatched junction nucleotides: 7. CDR3 size: 16 residues. DNA of the CDR3: TGTGCCAGCAGATCGGGACAGGGGGCGAAGCAAGAGACCCAGTACTTC. Amino acid sequence: CASRSGQGAKQETQYF.

Ten or more counts support this clonotype. The V call is TRBV10-3, the J call TRBJ1-6; D is unclear. This CDR3 spans 13 amino acids. V was clipped by 7 bases and J by 6 bases, with 10 bases between them. Germline CDR1 ENHRY, CDR2 SYGVKD. The CDR3 coding sequence is TGTGCCATCATGGCAGGAACTAATTCACCCCTCCACTTT. It codes for CAIMAGTNSPLHF.

The table lists this clonotype with many counts. The chain links TRBV11-3 to TRBJ2-1, with 11 positions matching TRBD2. The CDR3 contains 15 residues. Germline V lookup: CDR1 SGHNT, CDR2 YENEEA. The ends lost 2 bases at V and 8 bases at J; junction bases unmatched: 5. The CDR3 is CASSLFTSGSDEQFF. CDR3 sequence (DNA): TGTGCCAGCAGCTTATTTACTAGCGGGAGCGATGAGCAGTTCTTC.

This clonotype was seen repeatedly, ten times or more. The chain carries TRBV6-2 or TRBV6-3 and TRBJ2-3; D gene uncertain. This CDR3 is built from 14 residues. Germline V gene lookup returns CDR1 MNHEY and CDR2 SVGEGT. The ends were cut back, 0 bases at V and 5 bases at J, with 9 bases in the middle. The CDR3 nucleotides are TGTGCCAGCAGTTACTCGAAAGAACTAGATACGCAGTATTTT. This sequence encodes CASSYSKELDTQYF.

This clonotype was seen ten or more times. The chain employs TRBV5-1 and TRBJ1-1; D not certain. The V end was cut by 0 bases, the J end by 1 base, with 10 bases between. In germline, CDR1 is SGHRS, CDR2 YFSETQ. The CDR3 spans 15 residues. CDR3 in amino acids: CASSLVGMANTEAFF. CDR3 DNA: TGCGCCAGCAGCTTGGTAGGGATGGCGAACACTGAAGCTTTCTTT.

This clonotype was observed many times. CDR3 amino acids: CASTRGGDQPQHF. Here the CDR3 DNA reads TGTGCCAGCACCCGCGGAGGGGATCAGCCCCAGCATTTT. The chain couples TRBV6-5 to TRBJ1-5; D possibly corresponds to TRBD1 (5 bases). Germline V lookup: CDR1 MNHEY, CDR2 SVGAGI. Trimming stripped 7 bases from V and 5 bases from J, with 12 bases between. The CDR3 runs to 13 residues.

This clonotype was recorded many times. The rearrangement uses TRBV20-1 and TRBJ2-2; D might be TRBD2 (5 bases). The CDR3 consists of 18 residues. The germline CDR1 and CDR2 sequences are DFQATT and SNEGSKA (reference sequence). Trimming removed 1 base from V and 4 bases from J, with 22 bases in between. The CDR3 DNA is TGCAGTGCTAGAGGGCGAAGTCGGGGTGGGTCTTTCACCGGGGAGCTGTTTTTT. This codes for CSARGRSRGGSFTGELFF.

This clonotype was counted at least ten times. The chain couples TRBV20-1 to TRBJ1-4; D is ambiguous. Trimming took off 0 bases at V and 0 bases at J, with 5 bases between the two ends. Germline loops: CDR1 DFQATT, CDR2 SNEGSKA (reference sequence). The CDR3 has 14 residues. The DNA of the CDR3 is TGCAGTGCTAGAGATAGACCAACTAATGAAAAACTGTTTTTT. Its translation is CSARDRPTNEKLFF.

This clonotype appeared a few times. The rearrangement joins TRBV5-6 to TRBJ2-1; D unclear. CDR1 SGHDT and CDR2 YYEEEE come from the germline V gene. V was cut by 4 bases and J by 0 bases, with 11 bases left in between. This CDR3 is 15 amino acids long. The CDR3 DNA reads as TGTGCCAGCAGCCCCGGTCCGTTCTCCTACAATGAGCAGTTCTTC. This translates into CASSPGPFSYNEQFF. Based on the CDR3 plus reference TRBV5-6 and TRBJ2-1, the full variable domain is DAGVTQSPTHLIKTRGQQVTLRCSPKSGHDTVSWYQQALGQGPQFIFQYYEEEERQRGNFPDRFSGHQFPNYSSELNVNALLLGDSALYLCASSPGPFSYNEQFFGPGTRLTVL.

This clonotype was picked up many times. The chain couples TRBV4-1 to TRBJ1-6; the match to TRBD1 covers 10 bases. Germline V CDR1 and CDR2: MGHRA, YSYEKL. The CDR3 spans 17 residues. Trimming took 6 bases from V and 6 from J; bases not matched to a gene: 11. The CDR3 coding sequence is TGCGCCAGCAGTCAGTCCGGGACAGGGGCCGGTAATTCACCCCTCCACTTT. This sequence encodes CASSQSGTGAGNSPLHF.

Note on this clonotype: Since a much larger clone is just one base distant, this may be a read error. V and J are TRBV28 and TRBJ1-1; D unresolved. Trimming cost V 1 base and J 4 bases, with 13 bases left between them. This CDR3 region has 15 residues. Germline-derived CDR1 and CDR2 are MDHEN and SYDVKM. The CDR3 sequence: CASSLFGSKTTEAFF. CDR3 nucleotides: TGTGCCAGCAGTTTATTTGGCAGCAAAACCACTGAAGCTTTCTTT.